One sample yielded the 6 T cell receptor beta chains listed below, sequenced in a study of Graves' ophthalmopathy and Graves' hyperthyroidism. TCR beta CDR3 amplification used RNA transcripts. Amplification began with first-round RT-PCR using HTBI primers, then second-round multiplex PCR was performed. TCRdb re-derived calls from the multiplex PCR reads in MiXCR, one entry per CDR3 protein. This table has just over 400,000 distinct CDR3 sequences, roughly 21% appearing once. The sequenced material came from peripheral blood. The receptors were sampled from a woman in her late teens or twenties with stable Graves' hyperthyroidism.

This clonotype was seen repeatedly, ten times or more. The chain is built from TRBV6-1 and TRBJ1-5; 9 positions agree with TRBD1. Losses at the gene ends were 4 bases for V and 6 bases for J; bases not matched to a gene: 7. This CDR3 comprises 15 residues. CDR1 and CDR2 (germline): MNHNS, SASEGT. The CDR3: CASSVWDRATQPQHF. Here the CDR3 DNA reads TGTGCCAGCAGTGTGTGGGACAGGGCGACTCAGCCCCAGCATTTT.

This clonotype was detected ten times or more. The V gene is TRBV11-2, the J gene TRBJ2-7; 9 bases align to TRBD1. V shed 6 bases and J 6 bases; nucleotides not matched to a gene: 6. Germline lookup yields CDR1 SGHAT and CDR2 FQNNGV. The CDR3 runs 13 residues. CDR3 coding DNA: TGTGCCAGCAGGGGGGGACAGGGAATCGAGCAGTACTTC. Translated: CASRGGQGIEQYF. The full variable domain, in which reference TRBV11-2 and TRBJ2-7 provide the parts outside the CDR3, is EAGVAQSPRYKIIEKRQSVAFWCNPISGHATLYWYQQILGQGPKLLIQFQNNGVVDDSQLPKDRFSAERLKGVDSTLKIQPAKLEDSAVYLCASRGGQGIEQYFGPGTRLTVT.

The sample holds many counts of this clonotype. J is TRBJ2-7 and V is TRBV12-3 or TRBV12-4, with 8 bases matching TRBD1. This CDR3 has 15 amino acids. Trimming took 3 bases from V and 3 from J; bases not matched to a gene: 7. The CDR3 nucleotides read TGTGCCAGCAGTTTCGGACAGGGAGACTACTACGAGCAGTACTTC. This encodes CASSFGQGDYYEQYF.

The table lists this clonotype with many counts. The gene calls are TRBV12-3 or TRBV12-4 and TRBJ2-5; 9 bases agree with TRBD2. The CDR3 has 14 residues. Losses at the gene ends were 6 bases for V and 4 bases for J; bases not matched to a gene: 6. CDR3 DNA sequence: TGTGCCAGCAGACTGGGCGGGAGGGGAGAGACCCAGTACTTC. As protein: CASRLGGRGETQYF.

In its sample, this clonotype was seen many times. V gene TRBV6-2 or TRBV6-3 combines with J gene TRBJ2-7; D is uncertain. Between the trimmed V and J ends, which lost 2 bases and 2 bases, there was a span of 16 bases. CDR1 and CDR2 (germline): MNHEY, SVGEGT. The CDR3 length is 16 residues. Here the CDR3 reads CASSYPPTLPTYEQYF. CDR3 in DNA: TGTGCCAGCAGTTACCCCCCGACGCTTCCCACCTACGAGCAGTACTTC.

V gene TRBV20-1 combines with J gene TRBJ1-2; D not certain. Germline V gene sequence: CDR1 DFQATT, CDR2 SNEGSKA (reference sequence). This CDR3 spans 11 amino acids. Deletions cut 3 bases from V and 8 bases from J, with 10 bases between. This chain's CDR3 is CSASRERGYTF. The CDR3 DNA is TGCAGTGCTAGTAGGGAGCGGGGCTACACCTTC.